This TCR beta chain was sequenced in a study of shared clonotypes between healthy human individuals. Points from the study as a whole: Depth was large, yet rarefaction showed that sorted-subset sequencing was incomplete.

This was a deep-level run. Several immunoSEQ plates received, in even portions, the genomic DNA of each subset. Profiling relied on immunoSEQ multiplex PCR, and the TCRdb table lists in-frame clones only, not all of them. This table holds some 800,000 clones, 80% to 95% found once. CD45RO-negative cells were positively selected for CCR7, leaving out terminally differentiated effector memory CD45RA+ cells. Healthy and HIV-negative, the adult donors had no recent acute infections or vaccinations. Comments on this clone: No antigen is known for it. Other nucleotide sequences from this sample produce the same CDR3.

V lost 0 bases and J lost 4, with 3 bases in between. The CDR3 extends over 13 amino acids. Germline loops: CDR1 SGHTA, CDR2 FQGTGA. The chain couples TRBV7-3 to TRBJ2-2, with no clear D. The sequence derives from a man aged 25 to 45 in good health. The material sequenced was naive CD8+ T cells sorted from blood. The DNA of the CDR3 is TGTGCCAGCAGCTTAACGGGCACCGGGGAGCTGTTTTTT. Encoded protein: CASSLTGTGELFF. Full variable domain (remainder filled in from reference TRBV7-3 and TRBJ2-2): GAGVSQTPSNKVTEKGKYVELRCDPISGHTALYWYRQSLGQGPEFLIYFQGTGAADDSGLPNDRFFAVRPEGSVSTLKIQRTERGDSAVYLCASSLTGTGELFFGEGSRLTVL.